These T cell receptor beta chains were read from a single sample in a study of shared clonotypes between healthy human individuals. Sequencing was performed with immunoSEQ multiplex PCR; in TCRdb, only in-frame clones are kept and a portion is missing. The sample carries about 2.5 million clones, just under 95% recorded once. The sequenced sample was naive CD4+ T cells from PBMCs. These receptors all come from a man in his late teens or twenties in good health. Some clones in this sample may be carry-over from other donors' samples. Both conserved end residues are part of each CDR3. A D gene is named only where the DNA matches it firmly. A clone size is listed for some rows: how often the clone was seen (once, few, many), or a class if it is expanded.

clone size,J gene,D gene,V gene,CDR3 DNA,CDR3 protein
NA,TRBJ1-2,TRBD1,TRBV6-5,TGTGCCAGCAGCCTAACAGGGGAAGGCTACACCTTC,CASSLTGEGYTF
NA,TRBJ1-5,NA,TRBV4-3,TGCGCCAGCAGCCAAGATAGGGGGACAAGAAATCAGCCCCAGCATTTT,CASSQDRGTRNQPQHF
NA,TRBJ1-4,TRBD1,TRBV7-9,TGTGCCAGCAGCATCGGGACAGCCACAACTAATGAAAAACTGTTTTTT,CASSIGTATTNEKLFF
NA,TRBJ1-1,NA,TRBV5-1,TGCGCCAGCAGCTTGGTGGGGGGTAAGGACACTGAAGCTTTCTTT,CASSLVGGKDTEAFF
NA,TRBJ1-4,TRBD1,TRBV10-3,TGTGCCATCAGGGACGGACAGGGTGAAAAACTGTTTTTT,CAIRDGQGEKLFF
NA,TRBJ1-2,TRBD1,TRBV11-2,TGTGCCAGCAGCCAGGACAGGGCGTATGGCTACACCTTC,CASSQDRAYGYTF
NA,TRBJ1-5,NA,TRBV7-9,TGTGCCAGCAGCTCAAGGGGGGATCAGCCCCAGCATTTT,CASSSRGDQPQHF
NA,TRBJ1-1,NA,TRBV29-1,TGCAGCGTTTCTAGGGACCTTTGGGGCACTGAAGCTTTCTTT,CSVSRDLWGTEAFF
NA,TRBJ1-1,NA,TRBV29-1,TGCAGCGTTGTTGGTCGGGGGTTGAACACTGAAGCTTTCTTT,CSVVGRGLNTEAFF
NA,TRBJ1-5,NA,TRBV28,TGTGCCAGCAGTCCCCGGGCGGGGGAAGGGCAGCCCCAGCATTTT,CASSPRAGEGQPQHF
NA,TRBJ2-1,TRBD2,TRBV5-1,TGCGCCAGCAGCCGAATAGCGGGGAGCTTCAATGAGCAGTTCTTC,CASSRIAGSFNEQFF
NA,TRBJ2-3,NA,TRBV5-1,TGCGCCAGCACCCCACGAGGGGGAAGGTACGGCACAGATACGCAGTATTTT,CASTPRGGRYGTDTQYF
NA,TRBJ2-7,TRBD2,TRBV7-2,TGTGCCAGCAGCTACCAGGGACTAGCGGGAGAGGGCGAGCAGTACTTC,CASSYQGLAGEGEQYF
NA,TRBJ1-5,NA,TRBV6-5,TGTGCCAGCAGTTACTCTCCCAGCAACAATCAGCCCCAGCATTTT,CASSYSPSNNQPQHF
NA,TRBJ1-3,NA,TRBV4-2,TGTGCCAGCAGCCCTCAGGGTGCCGGAAACACCATATATTTT,CASSPQGAGNTIYF
few,TRBJ1-4,NA,TRBV7-6,TGTGCCAGCAGCTTAGCTGGCGGCCTTGAAAAACTGTTTTTT,CASSLAGGLEKLFF
NA,TRBJ2-7,NA,TRBV7-6,TGTGCCAGCAGCCAGGACAGCTACGAGCAGTACTTC,CASSQDSYEQYF
NA,TRBJ1-4,NA,TRBV28,TGTGCCAGCAGTTTGAACAGGCCTGAGATTGAACTGTTTTTT,CASSLNRPEIELFF
NA,TRBJ2-7,NA,TRBV28,TGTGCCACCACCTGGGTCGGTGGTTCCTACGAGCAGTACTTC,CATTWVGGSYEQYF
NA,TRBJ2-3,TRBD1,TRBV11-2,TGTGCCAGCACCGGACAGGGCCCAGATACGCAGTATTTT,CASTGQGPDTQYF
NA,TRBJ2-7,NA,TRBV30,TGTGCCTGGACTGGGGGATTCTCCTACGAGCAGTACTTC,CAWTGGFSYEQYF
NA,TRBJ2-7,TRBD2,TRBV5-1,TGCGCCAGCAGCCGGGGGTCTGCGGGAGGAATGTCCTACGAGCAGTACTTC,CASSRGSAGGMSYEQYF
NA,TRBJ1-1,NA,TRBV19,TGTGCCAGTAGTATCGGGTGGAACACTGAAGCTTTCTTT,CASSIGWNTEAFF
NA,TRBJ1-2,NA,TRBV27,TGTGCCAGCAGTTCCGTACGCGGCGGGTATGGCTACACCTTC,CASSSVRGGYGYTF
NA,TRBJ2-1,NA,TRBV7-7,TGTGCCAGCAGCTTGGCTCCCGCAACATCCGAGCAGTTCTTC,CASSLAPATSEQFF
NA,TRBJ2-7,TRBD2,TRBV28,TGTGCCACTCAGCGGGAGGGTCCCTACGAGCAGTACTTC,CATQREGPYEQYF
NA,TRBJ2-7,TRBD1,TRBV27,TGTGCCAGCAGGGGGATAAGGGGGCCGTCGGGCTACGAGCAGTACTTC,CASRGIRGPSGYEQYF
NA,TRBJ1-3,NA,TRBV15,TGTGCCACCAGCCGCGGGACCGGGGACGCTGGAAACACCATATATTTT,CATSRGTGDAGNTIYF
NA,TRBJ2-5,TRBD1,TRBV10-3,TGTGCCATCAGTGAGTCAAGGGACAGGGGCCGGGAGACCCAGTACTTC,CAISESRDRGRETQYF
NA,TRBJ2-7,TRBD1,TRBV5-1,TGCGCCAGCAGCTTCTCAGGGGGAGCCTACGAGCAGTACTTC,CASSFSGGAYEQYF
NA,TRBJ2-7,NA,TRBV5-1,TGCGCCAGCAGCTTTACAGGGAACGAGCAGTACTTC,CASSFTGNEQYF
once,TRBJ2-2,NA,TRBV5-4,TGTGCCAGCAGCGGGAACACAGTTACCGGGGAGCTGTTTTTT,CASSGNTVTGELFF
NA,TRBJ2-7,NA,TRBV10-2,TGCGCCAGCAGTGAGTCGAACTACGAGCAGTACTTC,CASSESNYEQYF
NA,TRBJ2-3,NA,TRBV28,TGTGCCAGCAGCCCCCAGAGGACATCCCGGCAGTATTTT,CASSPQRTSRQYF
NA,TRBJ2-4,NA,TRBV29-1,TGCAGCGGAGTCCCCCTAGCCAAAAACATTCAGTACTTC,CSGVPLAKNIQYF
NA,TRBJ2-2,NA,TRBV19,TGTGCCAGTACCTGGACGGCCTCTCCGGTCGGGGAGCTGTTTTTT,CASTWTASPVGELFF
NA,TRBJ1-1,NA,TRBV2,TGTGCCAGCAGTGTCGTCAGGATGAACACTGAAGCTTTCTTT,CASSVVRMNTEAFF
NA,TRBJ1-2,NA,TRBV19,TGTGCCAGTTCACAGTCAACGGCTAACTATGGCTACACCTTC,CASSQSTANYGYTF
few,TRBJ1-5,TRBD1,TRBV9,TGTGCCAGCAGCAACGGACAGGGGGGCAATCAGCCCCAGCATTTT,CASSNGQGGNQPQHF
NA,TRBJ2-1,TRBD1,TRBV7-2,TGTGCCAGCAGCTTAGCCCCCCCGGGACAGGGCGGACTAGGTTCCTACAATGAGCAGTTCTTC,CASSLAPPGQGGLGSYNEQFF
NA,TRBJ1-1,NA,TRBV5-4,TGTGCCAGCAGCTTGGTAGGGGGGAACACTGAAGCTTTCTTT,CASSLVGGNTEAFF
NA,TRBJ2-5,NA,TRBV5-1,TGCGCCAGCAGCCCCGGACAGCAAGAGACCCAGTACTTC,CASSPGQQETQYF
NA,TRBJ2-7,NA,TRBV7-3,TGTGCCAGCAGCTTAGGAGGGGGCAAATCCTACGAGCAGTACTTC,CASSLGGGKSYEQYF
once,TRBJ1-1,NA,TRBV9,TGTGCCAGCAGCGTAGGAGGGGAGGGGAGCACTGAAGCTTTCTTT,CASSVGGEGSTEAFF
NA,TRBJ1-5,NA,TRBV10-3,TGTGCCATCAGTGAGTCGGATCGTAGGAACCAGCCCCAGCATTTT,CAISESDRRNQPQHF
NA,TRBJ2-1,NA,TRBV7-2,TGTGCCAGCAGCGGTAGGGGTATTGGAGATGAGCAGTTCTTC,CASSGRGIGDEQFF
NA,TRBJ2-7,NA,TRBV5-1,TGCGCCAGCAAAAGTTCCGGGATAGCATCGCGCGAGCAGTACTTC,CASKSSGIASREQYF
NA,TRBJ2-7,NA,TRBV2,TGTGCCAGCAGTGAAGCGCGTTCGAGGGGGGTTTTGGCCTCCTACGAGCAGTACTTC,CASSEARSRGVLASYEQYF
NA,TRBJ1-2,TRBD1,TRBV7-8,TGTGCCAGCAGCGTACAGGGGGCAGTGCCATATGGCTACACCTTC,CASSVQGAVPYGYTF
NA,TRBJ2-7,NA,TRBV28,TGTGCCAGCAGTTCAGTGAGCTCCTACGAGCAGTACTTC,CASSSVSSYEQYF
NA,TRBJ2-1,TRBD2,TRBV30,TGTGCCTGGACTTTCCCGGGACTAGCGAGATACAATGAGCAGTTCTTC,CAWTFPGLARYNEQFF
NA,TRBJ1-1,NA,TRBV18,TGTGCCAGCTCACCGGCGGCAGGGAGGCAGACTGAAGCTTTCTTT,CASSPAAGRQTEAFF
NA,TRBJ1-1,NA,TRBV18,TGTGCCAGCTCACCGAACAGGGAGGAAGCTTTCTTT,CASSPNREEAFF
NA,TRBJ2-7,TRBD1,TRBV6-6,TGTGCCAGCAGCCGTGGACAGGGTCCCTACGAGCAGTACTTC,CASSRGQGPYEQYF
NA,TRBJ2-6,TRBD1,TRBV4-2,TGTGCCAGCAGCCAGGGACAGGGGAAAGGGACTGGGGCCAACGTCCTGACTTTC,CASSQGQGKGTGANVLTF
NA,TRBJ2-7,NA,TRBV28,TGTGCCAGCAGCTGGGACAGACCCGAGGGGGGAGCCTACGAGCAGTACTTC,CASSWDRPEGGAYEQYF
NA,TRBJ2-6,NA,TRBV5-1,TGCGCCAGCAGCCCCCCAGGAAGCTCTGGGGCCAACGTCCTGACTTTC,CASSPPGSSGANVLTF
NA,TRBJ2-7,NA,TRBV9,TGTGCCAGCAGCGTTGGGGGACGAAACTACGAGCAGTACTTC,CASSVGGRNYEQYF
NA,TRBJ2-2,NA,TRBV6-6,TGTGAAGAACCACGGGCGAACACCGGGGAGCTGTTTTTT,CEEPRANTGELFF
NA,TRBJ1-2,NA,TRBV27,TGTGCCAGCAGTTTAACAGGGAACTATGGCTACACCTTC,CASSLTGNYGYTF